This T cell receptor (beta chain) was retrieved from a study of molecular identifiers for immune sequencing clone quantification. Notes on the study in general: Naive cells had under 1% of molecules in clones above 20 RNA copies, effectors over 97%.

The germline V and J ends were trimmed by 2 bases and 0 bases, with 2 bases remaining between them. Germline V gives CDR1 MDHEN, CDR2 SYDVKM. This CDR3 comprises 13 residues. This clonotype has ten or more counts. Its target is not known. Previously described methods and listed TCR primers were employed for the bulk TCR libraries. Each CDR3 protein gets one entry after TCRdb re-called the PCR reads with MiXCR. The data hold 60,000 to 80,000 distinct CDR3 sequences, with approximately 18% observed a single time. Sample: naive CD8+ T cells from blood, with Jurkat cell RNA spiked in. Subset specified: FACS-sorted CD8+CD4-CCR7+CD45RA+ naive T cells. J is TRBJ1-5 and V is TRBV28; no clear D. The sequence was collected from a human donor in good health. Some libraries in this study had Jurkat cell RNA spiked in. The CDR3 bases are TGTGCCAGCAGTTTAGATAGCAATCAGCCCCAGCATTTT. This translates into CASSLDSNQPQHF.